The sequence of this T cell receptor (beta chain) was determined in a study of Ad26.COV2.S vaccination and SARS-CoV-2 variants. Study outcomes and limitations: Measures of TCR breadth and depth may have fallen short of total T cell responses. Vaccinees showed greater spike-specific TCR breadth than placebo recipients.

CDR1 is SGDLS, CDR2 YYNGEE, per germline. This CDR3 has 14 residues. V dropped 8 bases and J dropped 0 bases, with 9 bases sitting between them. The data were produced by immunoSEQ multiplex PCR, yet TCRdb's version contains in-frame clones alone and is incomplete. This sample has hundreds of thousands of clones; less than 90% occur once, and the top ten carry around 5.8%. As to treatment: over 15 received Ad26.COV2.S at low or high dose, single or two shots; five or six received placebo; per-sample allocation not given. Repertoires come from day 63 after the first vaccine or placebo injection. A note on this clone: Its specificity is unknown.

The clonotype comes from a person aged 18-65 years who received the Ad26.COV2.S COVID-19 vaccine or a placebo. J is TRBJ2-6 and V is TRBV9; no reliable D call. Sample: peripheral blood, taken in a trial of Ad26.COV2.S vaccine versus placebo. Here the CDR3 reads CASAVGSGANVLTF. The CDR3 region has the DNA TGTGCCAGTGCGGTGGGCTCTGGGGCCAACGTCCTGACTTTC.